These T cell receptor beta chains were read from a single sample in a study of long-term antiretroviral therapy in people with HIV. Method: immunoSEQ multiplex PCR; TCRdb's copy keeps in-frame clones and lacks some. The table records thousands of clones, about 78% of them present only once. Sequenced here: unsorted PBMCs, sampled 0.4 years before starting antiretroviral therapy. The receptors derive from a man younger than 45 with HIV. Both conserved end residues are part of each CDR3. A D gene is named only where the DNA matches it firmly. Rows may omit the clone size; those that give it use once, few, many or a size class.

d_gene,v_gene,j_gene,abundance,CDR3aa,CDR3nt
TRBD1,TRBV6-5,TRBJ1-6,-,CASSTRQGKNSPLHF,TGTGCCAGCAGTACCCGACAGGGGAAGAATTCACCCCTCCACTTT
TRBD1,TRBV7-9,TRBJ1-1,-,CASSLGDRANTEAFF,TGTGCCAGCAGCTTGGGGGACAGGGCCAACACTGAAGCTTTCTTT
-,TRBV19,TRBJ1-1,-,CASSIRDKKLMEAFF,TGTGCCAGTAGTATACGAGACAAGAAACTGATGGAAGCTTTCTTT
-,TRBV18,TRBJ1-2,-,CASSPPLQRHGYTF,TGTGCCAGCTCACCACCGTTGCAGAGGCATGGCTACACCTTC
-,TRBV15,TRBJ1-1,once,CATSGYRVVGTEAFF,TGTGCCACCAGCGGATACAGGGTTGTAGGGACTGAAGCTTTCTTT
TRBD2,TRBV5-4,TRBJ2-1,-,CASSGTSRYNEQFF,TGTGCCAGCAGCGGGACTAGCAGGTACAATGAGCAGTTCTTC
-,TRBV4-2,TRBJ1-4,-,CASSQERDTNEKLFF,TGTGCCAGCAGCCAAGAAAGGGACACTAATGAAAAACTGTTTTTT
TRBD1,TRBV18,TRBJ2-7,few,CASSRDRGPYEQYF,TGTGCCAGCTCACGGGACAGGGGGCCTTACGAGCAGTACTTC
-,TRBV28,TRBJ1-5,-,CAIMAHSNQPQHF,TGTGCCATCATGGCCCATTCTAATCAGCCCCAGCATTTT
-,TRBV11-1,TRBJ1-2,-,CASSPSGPVRGYTF,TGTGCCAGCAGCCCCTCTGGGCCCGTTAGGGGCTACACCTTC
-,TRBV19,TRBJ1-2,-,CASSIVAANYGYTF,TGTGCCAGTAGTATCGTCGCAGCTAACTATGGCTACACCTTC
-,TRBV5-4,TRBJ1-2,-,CASSLEQAANYGYTF,TGTGCCAGCAGCTTGGAACAGGCAGCTAACTATGGCTACACCTTC
-,TRBV18,TRBJ2-2,-,CASTPYGPNTGELFF,TGTGCCAGCACTCCGTACGGACCGAACACCGGGGAGCTGTTTTTT
TRBD1,TRBV28,TRBJ1-5,-,CASSARGLRQPQHF,TGTGCCAGCAGTGCCAGGGGGTTAAGACAGCCCCAGCATTTT
-,TRBV9,TRBJ2-2,-,CASSVPGGRANTGELFF,TGTGCCAGCAGCGTACCGGGGGGCCGAGCGAACACCGGGGAGCTGTTTTTT
TRBD2,TRBV30,TRBJ2-1,-,CAWSALWRGSSYNEQFF,TGTGCCTGGAGTGCCCTCTGGCGGGGGAGCTCCTACAATGAGCAGTTCTTC
-,TRBV6-5,TRBJ2-7,-,CASSDRYAEQYF,TGTGCCAGCAGTGACCGATACGCCGAGCAGTACTTC
-,TRBV7-3,TRBJ2-7,-,CASSPSGPSYEQYF,TGTGCCAGCAGCCCCTCCGGGCCATCCTACGAGCAGTACTTC
TRBD2,TRBV18,TRBJ2-5,-,CASSPPRGGETQYF,TGTGCCAGCTCACCACCACGGGGGGGTGAGACCCAGTACTTC
TRBD1,TRBV19,TRBJ2-7,-,CASGTGAPQYF,TGTGCCAGCGGGACAGGGGCTCCCCAGTACTTC
-,TRBV5-1,TRBJ2-3,-,CASSSLPGSSTDTQYF,TGCGCCAGCAGCTCCCTGCCAGGTTCGAGCACAGATACGCAGTATTTT
TRBD2,TRBV6-1,TRBJ2-7,-,CASSAKSSGGTYEQYF,TGTGCCAGCAGTGCCAAAAGTAGCGGGGGAACCTACGAGCAGTACTTC
-,TRBV7-5,TRBJ2-7,-,CVRSVPEGQGRCYEQYF,TGTGTCAGAAGCGTACCCGAGGGTCAGGGGCGTTGCTACGAGCAGTACTTC
TRBD1,TRBV7-9,TRBJ2-7,-,CASSPPGQGEEQYF,TGTGCCAGCAGTCCCCCAGGACAGGGTGAGGAGCAGTACTTC
TRBD2,TRBV19,TRBJ2-2,-,CASSVSGRGTGELFF,TGTGCCAGTAGTGTTAGCGGGAGAGGGACCGGGGAGCTGTTTTTT
-,TRBV30,TRBJ2-2,-,CAWSVVAANTGELFF,TGTGCCTGGAGTGTGGTAGCGGCGAACACCGGGGAGCTGTTTTTT
-,TRBV10-3,TRBJ2-6,-,CAIGGTLSGANVLTF,TGTGCCATCGGGGGGACTCTCTCTGGGGCCAACGTCCTGACTTTC
TRBD1,TRBV7-9,TRBJ2-7,hyperexpanded,CASSPPTGDYEQYF,TGTGCCAGCAGCCCGCCGACAGGGGATTACGAGCAGTACTTC
TRBD2,TRBV5-4,TRBJ2-7,-,CASSLARGPSGSYEQYF,TGTGCCAGCAGCTTGGCTCGGGGTCCTAGCGGATCCTACGAGCAGTACTTC
-,TRBV10-2,TRBJ1-2,-,CASAAGTGYTF,TGCGCCAGCGCGGCGGGGACTGGCTACACCTTC
-,TRBV19,TRBJ1-1,-,CASTLDRMNTEAFF,TGTGCCAGTACCCTCGATCGGATGAACACTGAAGCTTTCTTT
TRBD1,TRBV7-9,TRBJ1-5,-,CASSLAGQGNQPQHF,TGTGCCAGCAGCTTAGCCGGACAGGGCAATCAGCCCCAGCATTTT
TRBD2,TRBV5-1,TRBJ2-5,-,CASASLRGYQETQYF,TGCGCCAGCGCTAGCCTGCGGGGGTACCAAGAGACCCAGTACTTC
TRBD2,TRBV11-2,TRBJ2-3,-,CASSFGLAGGTDTQYF,TGTGCCAGCAGCTTTGGACTAGCGGGAGGCACAGATACGCAGTATTTT
-,TRBV29-1,TRBJ1-1,-,CSVAGTANTEAFF,TGCAGCGTTGCCGGGACGGCGAACACTGAAGCTTTCTTT
-,TRBV18,TRBJ1-1,-,CASSLYGQEAFF,TGTGCCAGCTCACTATACGGACAGGAAGCTTTCTTT
TRBD1,TRBV15,TRBJ2-1,once,CATSRARRDRIYNEQFF,TGTGCCACCAGCAGAGCACGGCGGGACAGGATTTACAATGAGCAGTTCTTC
-,TRBV5-4,TRBJ2-2,-,CASSLVQGPNTGELFF,TGTGCCAGCAGCTTGGTGCAGGGGCCGAACACCGGGGAGCTGTTTTTT
TRBD2,TRBV6-1,TRBJ2-7,-,CASSRRGLGSYEQYF,TGTGCCAGCAGCCGACGCGGACTAGGTTCCTACGAGCAGTACTTC
-,TRBV5-6,TRBJ2-7,few,CASSLGTVNVQYF,TGTGCCAGCAGCTTGGGGACAGTCAACGTGCAGTACTTC
-,TRBV6-1,TRBJ2-7,-,CASSYEQYF,TGTGCCAGTTCCTACGAGCAGTACTTC
-,TRBV6-5,TRBJ2-7,few,CASSYSLTGPYEQYF,TGTGCCAGCAGTTACTCTCTGACAGGACCCTACGAGCAGTACTTC
-,TRBV4-1,TRBJ1-2,-,CASSQDPWRANYGYTF,TGCGCCAGCAGCCAAGATCCTTGGCGGGCTAACTATGGCTACACCTTC
TRBD1,TRBV28,TRBJ1-5,-,CASSSTGGAYQPQHF,TGTGCCAGCAGTTCAACAGGGGGCGCTTACCAGCCCCAGCATTTT
-,TRBV11-2,TRBJ1-1,-,CASSLVPQRGVGTEAFF,TGTGCCAGCAGCTTAGTCCCTCAAAGGGGTGTAGGCACTGAAGCTTTCTTT
-,TRBV27,TRBJ2-3,-,CASSPIPRTDTQYF,TGTGCCAGCAGTCCCATCCCCCGCACAGATACGCAGTATTTT
-,TRBV28,TRBJ1-2,-,CASSSDTHGYTF,TGTGCCAGCAGTTCAGACACCCATGGCTACACCTTC
-,TRBV21-1,TRBJ1-1,-,CASSKELSISKAFF,TGTGCCAGCAGCAAAGAGTTGAGTATTTCCAAAGCTTTCTTT
TRBD2,TRBV7-3,TRBJ2-2,large,CASSRLAYGELFF,TGTGCCAGCAGCCGACTAGCATACGGGGAGCTGTTTTTT
-,TRBV7-3,TRBJ2-2,-,CASSLVGGTGELFF,TGTGCCAGCAGCTTAGTGGGCGGCACCGGGGAGCTGTTTTTT
-,TRBV11-2,TRBJ2-7,-,CASSLDPRPYEQYF,TGTGCCAGCAGCTTAGATCCCCGGCCCTACGAGCAGTACTTC
TRBD1,TRBV6-6,TRBJ1-2,-,CASSSRDRSDGYTF,TGTGCCAGCAGTTCCCGGGACAGGTCCGATGGCTACACCTTC
TRBD1,TRBV6-6,TRBJ1-2,-,CASSQDRAGYTF,TGTGCCAGCAGTCAGGACAGGGCGGGCTACACCTTC
-,TRBV6-4,TRBJ1-4,-,CASSERINEKLFF,TGTGCCAGCAGTGAGCGGATTAATGAAAAACTGTTTTTT
-,TRBV19,TRBJ2-1,-,CASSTGDYNEQFF,TGTGCCAGTAGTACGGGAGACTACAATGAGCAGTTCTTC